This TCR beta chain was sequenced during a study of OX40 agonist ivuxolimab in advanced cancers. Study context: Patients' therapy was ivuxolimab, an antibody that acts as an agonist of OX40 (CD134). Regarding the study as a whole: Among the least clonally expanded were partial responders at 0.1-3.0 mg/kg.

Profiled with immunoSEQ multiplex PCR; TCRdb holds only in-frame clones, not every one. There are around 67,000 clones in the sample; more than 85% occur only once, and approximately 2.2% lies in the top ten. At cycle 4 day 1, cycle 7 day 1, and baseline, blood was sampled. With regard to this clone: The antigen remains unidentified.

The receptor's source is an adult with an advanced solid tumor such as melanoma, head and neck, liver or kidney cancer. Sequenced material: CD4+ or CD8+ T cells sorted from blood, taken in a trial of the OX40 agonist ivuxolimab.

CDR3 amino acids: CASTLGETQYF. In nucleotides, the CDR3 is TGTGCCAGCACACTAGGGGAGACCCAGTACTTC. This sequence joins TRBV2 and TRBJ2-5; D might be TRBD2 (5 bases). V was pared by 7 bases and J by 5 bases, with 8 bases between. The CDR3 is 11 residues long. Germline V lookup: CDR1 SNHLY, CDR2 FYNNEI.